These T cell receptor beta chains were read from a single sample in a study of blood T cells in healthy people across ages. TCRdb reanalysed the 5' RACE reads using MiXCR and keeps one entry per CDR3 protein. The data show around 600,000 distinct CDR3 sequences, around half seen once. The sample consisted of blood. Every receptor here comes from a man older than 75 in good health. CDR3s include the opening cysteine and the closing phenylalanine or tryptophan. Fields, in order: J gene, D gene, clone size, V gene, CDR3 protein, CDR3 DNA. D genes are given only for firm matches. Expanded clones are given a class, and other clones once, few, many or no size at all.

>TRBJ2-1|-|-|TRBV6-2/TRBV6-3
CASSYPRGSGDEQFF
TGTGCCAGCAGTTACCCTCGGGGTAGCGGCGATGAGCAGTTCTTC
>TRBJ2-1|-|-|TRBV10-3
CAISRSAGGLSSYNEQFF
TGTGCCATCAGCCGGTCGGCCGGGGGATTAAGCTCCTACAATGAGCAGTTCTTC
>TRBJ2-4|TRBD2|once|TRBV12-3/TRBV12-4
CASSLRAGGEGEQYF
TGTGCCAGCAGTTTACGCGCGGGGGGAGAGGGTGAGCAGTACTTC
>TRBJ2-1|-|-|TRBV28
CASGGGTLQEQFF
TGTGCCAGCGGTGGGGGGACCCTCCAGGAGCAGTTCTTC
>TRBJ2-3|-|few|TRBV29-1
CSVVAPGSSTDTQYF
TGCAGCGTTGTGGCCCCGGGTTCTAGCACAGATACGCAGTATTTT
>TRBJ1-1|-|-|TRBV6-6
CASRGGGADTEAFF
TGTGCCAGCAGAGGGGGGGGGGCCGACACTGAAGCTTTCTTT
>TRBJ2-5|TRBD2|-|TRBV18
CASSPTSGSGEETQYF
TGTGCCAGCTCACCAACTAGCGGGAGCGGGGAAGAGACCCAGTACTTC
>TRBJ2-3|-|few|TRBV20-1
CSARTEISTDTQYF
TGCAGTGCTAGGACGGAGATAAGCACAGATACGCAGTATTTT
>TRBJ1-5|TRBD1|-|TRBV12-3/TRBV12-4
CASSFGDRMGNQPQHF
TGTGCCAGCAGTTTTGGGGACAGGATGGGCAATCAGCCCCAGCATTTT
>TRBJ1-5|-|-|TRBV6-2/TRBV6-3
CASRTLRVTDQPQHF
TGTGCCAGCAGAACCCTCAGGGTGACGGATCAGCCCCAGCATTTT
>TRBJ2-1|-|-|TRBV9
CASSLVGKNEQFF
TGTGCCAGCAGCTTAGTAGGGAAGAATGAGCAGTTCTTC
>TRBJ1-5|TRBD1|-|TRBV7-9
CASSRTGSGAQPQRF
TGTGCCAGCAGCCGGACAGGGAGCGGCGCACAGCCCCAGCGTTTT
>TRBJ2-7|-|many|TRBV7-2
CASSLTSGRYEQYF
TGTGCCAGCAGCTTAACGTCAGGAAGGTACGAGCAGTACTTC
>TRBJ2-7|TRBD1|many|TRBV6-6
CASSSKTGGYEQYF
TGTGCCAGCAGTTCTAAAACAGGGGGCTACGAGCAGTACTTC
>TRBJ2-1|TRBD2|few|TRBV7-3
CASSLSSGGVGEQFF
TGTGCCAGCAGCTTATCTAGCGGGGGGGTAGGGGAGCAGTTCTTC
>TRBJ2-7|-|-|TRBV2
CASMAHNNAYEQYF
TGTGCCAGCATGGCGCACAACAACGCCTACGAGCAGTACTTC
>TRBJ2-3|TRBD2|-|TRBV20-1
CSARSTSGSRVDTQYF
TGCAGTGCTAGATCCACTAGCGGCTCTCGGGTAGATACGCAGTATTTT
>TRBJ1-4|TRBD1|few|TRBV7-9
CASSLVGTGDGEKLFF
TGTGCCAGCAGCTTAGTAGGGACAGGGGATGGTGAAAAACTGTTTTTT
>TRBJ1-2|-|-|TRBV7-9
CASSKDSETGYTF
TGTGCCAGCAGCAAGGACAGCGAAACTGGCTACACCTTC
>TRBJ1-1|-|-|TRBV6-5
CASSYSRDWDTEAFF
TGTGCCAGCAGTTACTCGAGGGACTGGGACACTGAAGCTTTCTTT
>TRBJ2-5|-|many|TRBV29-1
CSVEVGGWETQYF
TGCAGCGTTGAAGTTGGGGGCTGGGAGACCCAGTACTTC
>TRBJ1-2|TRBD1|-|TRBV5-1
CASSPSRDSGWGYTF
TGCGCCAGCAGCCCATCCCGGGACAGCGGTTGGGGCTACACCTTC
>TRBJ2-5|-|-|TRBV20-1
CSAKAWGIEETQYF
TGCAGTGCTAAAGCCTGGGGAATCGAAGAGACCCAGTACTTC
>TRBJ2-5|TRBD1|few|TRBV3-1
CASSSGQGHQETQYF
TGTGCCAGCAGCTCAGGACAGGGCCACCAAGAGACCCAGTACTTC
>TRBJ2-7|-|-|TRBV12-3/TRBV12-4
CASSLQVYEQYF
TGTGCCAGCAGTTTGCAGGTTTACGAGCAGTACTTC
>TRBJ2-1|TRBD2|many|TRBV7-9
CASSLHLAGANEQFF
TGTGCCAGCAGCTTACATCTAGCGGGAGCAAATGAGCAGTTCTTC
>TRBJ2-7|TRBD1|few|TRBV28
CASSPPGQTYEQYF
TGTGCCAGCAGTCCTCCGGGACAGACTTACGAGCAGTACTTC
>TRBJ2-5|TRBD1|-|TRBV28
CASRHRGRETQYF
TGTGCCAGCAGGCACAGGGGACGCGAGACCCAGTACTTC
>TRBJ2-7|TRBD1|-|TRBV24-1
CATSASGQGDPYEQYF
TGTGCCACCAGTGCCTCGGGACAGGGGGATCCCTACGAGCAGTACTTC
>TRBJ2-1|TRBD2|-|TRBV7-2
CASRGAYNEQFF
TGTGCCAGCCGGGGGGCCTACAATGAGCAGTTCTTC
>TRBJ2-7|-|-|TRBV2
CASSVRTVVYEQYF
TGTGCCAGCAGTGTGCGGACAGTTGTCTACGAGCAGTACTTC